The present T cell receptor beta chain was sequenced within a study of blood T cells in healthy people across ages. For the second PCR, which ran for about 7 to 12 cycles, a sample-barcoded 5' primer and a J-beta primer mix were used. Via MiXCR, TCRdb re-called the 5' RACE reads, giving one row per CDR3 protein. The repertoire holds some 900,000 distinct CDR3 sequences, with 29% as singletons. This clonotype was detected many times. The CDR3 is 14 residues long. V lost 3 bases, J lost 3 bases, and 12 bases lay in between. Germline CDR1 is DFQATT and CDR2 is SNEGSKA (reference sequence). The chain couples TRBV20-1 to TRBJ2-1; no reliable D call. Sequenced: blood. The sequence was obtained from a woman older than 75 in good health. The CDR3 nucleotides read TGCAGTGCTAGTGGTTTGGGGTACTACAATGAGCAGTTCTTC. This gives the protein CSASGLGYYNEQFF.